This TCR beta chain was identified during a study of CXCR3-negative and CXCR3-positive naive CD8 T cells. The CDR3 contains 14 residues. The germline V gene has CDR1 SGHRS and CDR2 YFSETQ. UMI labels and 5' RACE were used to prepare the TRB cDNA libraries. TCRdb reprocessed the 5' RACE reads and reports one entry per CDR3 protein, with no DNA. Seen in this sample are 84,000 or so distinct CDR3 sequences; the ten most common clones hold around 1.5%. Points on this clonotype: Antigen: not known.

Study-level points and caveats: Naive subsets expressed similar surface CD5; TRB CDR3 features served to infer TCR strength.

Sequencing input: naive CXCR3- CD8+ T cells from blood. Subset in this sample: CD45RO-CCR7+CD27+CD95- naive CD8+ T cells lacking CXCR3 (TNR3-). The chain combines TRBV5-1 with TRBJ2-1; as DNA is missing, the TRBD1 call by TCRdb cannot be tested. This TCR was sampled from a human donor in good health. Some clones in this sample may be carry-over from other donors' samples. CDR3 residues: CASSLAGGFGEQFF.